Presented here are 9 T cell receptor beta chains from one specimen sequenced in a study of Graves' ophthalmopathy and Graves' hyperthyroidism. Amplification of the TCR beta CDR3 regions used RNA transcripts (as template). HTBI-primed RT-PCR formed the first round, and a multiplex PCR formed the second. Using its own MiXCR run on the multiplex PCR reads, TCRdb lists one record per CDR3 protein. Seen here are 1 million to 1.3 million distinct CDR3 sequences, 35% to 40% observed once, and the top ten hold more than 9.5%. The sequenced material came from peripheral blood or thyroid tissue (not recorded which). The receptor source for this set is an adult man with Graves' hyperthyroidism.

This clonotype was seen at least ten times. The V gene is TRBV10-3, the J gene TRBJ1-6; D uncertain. This CDR3 comprises 14 residues. Trimming pared 2 bases from V and 6 bases from J, leaving 8 bases between. Germline lookup yields CDR1 ENHRY and CDR2 SYGVKD. CDR3 sequence reads: CAISEPTSNSPLHF. CDR3 nucleotides: TGTGCCATCAGTGAGCCGACGAGTAATTCACCCCTCCACTTT.

Only a few counts were recorded for this clonotype. A junction end diverges from the germline sequence, so it may reflect a read error. The rearrangement uses TRBV4-1 and TRBJ2-7; D possibly uses TRBD1 or TRBD2 (6 bases each). Germline V gene lookup returns CDR1 MGHRA and CDR2 YSYEKL. This CDR3 is built from 13 residues. CDR3 sequence reads: CASSVEGGWEQYF. The CDR3 nucleotides read TGTGCCAGCAGTGTTGAGGGGGGCTGGGAGCAGTACTTC.

With respect to this clonotype: This probably arose from a read error, given a far larger clone one base away. Since the CDR3 does not end with the conserved phenylalanine or tryptophan, this likely comes from a read error. This chain links TRBV11-3 with TRBJ1-5; D might be TRBD1 (5 bases). V lost 3 bases and J 6 bases, leaving 9 bases between the germline ends. The CDR3 spans 13 residues. Germline V gene data show CDR1 as SGHNT and CDR2 as YENEEA. The CDR3 here is CASSLGVGQPQHC. The CDR3 region has the DNA TGTGCCAGCAGCTTGGGGGTGGGTCAGCCCCAGCATTGT.

In this sample, this clonotype turned up many times. This sequence joins TRBV7-8 and TRBJ2-7, with D hard to call. Trimming left V 2 bases short and J 6 bases short, with 11 bases between. Germline CDR1 reads SGHVS; CDR2 reads FQNEAQ. The CDR3 extends over 13 amino acids. The CDR3 here is CASSLQPRREQYF. CDR3 nucleotide sequence: TGTGCCAGCAGCTTACAACCCCGCCGCGAGCAGTACTTC.

This clonotype was found many times. This chain joins TRBV29-1 and TRBJ2-7; TRBD1 aligns across 8 bases. The J segment lost 8 bases and the V segment lost 3 bases, leaving 12 bases of the junction unmatched. The CDR3 extends over 14 amino acids. The germline CDR1 and CDR2 sequences are SQVTM and ANQGSEA. CDR3 sequence: CSVEDREFFRKQYF. CDR3 DNA: TGCAGCGTTGAGGACAGGGAATTCTTTCGTAAGCAGTACTTC.

CDR3 region: CASSSRQGITEAFF. CDR3 DNA: TGTGCCAGCAGCTCTAGACAGGGGATAACTGAAGCTTTCTTT. This chain uses TRBV5-5 with TRBJ1-1; 8 bases are shared with TRBD1. The CDR3 has 14 amino acids. Germline V CDR1 and CDR2: SGHKS, YYEKEE (reference sequence). With 3 bases clipped from V and 5 bases from J, the junction kept 6 bases outside the gene matches. The full variable domain, with the rest looked up from reference TRBV5-5 and TRBJ1-1, is DAGVTQSPTHLIKTRGQQVTLRCSPISGHKSVSWYQQVLGQGPQFIFQYYEKEERGRGNFPDRFSARQFPNYSSELNVNALLLGDSALYLCASSSRQGITEAFFGQGTRLTVV.

This chain connects TRBV5-1 to TRBJ2-7; D may be TRBD1 or TRBD2 (6 bases each). V gave up 0 bases and J gave up 6 bases, with 25 bases separating them. The CDR3 extends over 18 amino acids. The V gene's germline CDR1 is SGHRS and CDR2 YFSETQ. CDR3 protein: CASSLGRTSAGHTGEQYF. The CDR3 coding sequence is TGCGCCAGCAGCTTGGGACGCACCTCTGCGGGACACACGGGCGAGCAGTACTTC. Looking up the rest from reference TRBV5-1 and TRBJ2-7 gives the full variable domain: KAGVTQTPRYLIKTRGQQVTLSCSPISGHRSVSWYQQTPGQGLQFLFEYFSETQRNKGNFPGRFSGRQFSNSRSEMNVSTLELGDSALYLCASSLGRTSAGHTGEQYFGPGTRLTVT.

The chain employs TRBV7-8 and TRBJ2-7, with 8 nucleotides matching TRBD1. Unmatched junction bases numbered 7, after V lost 4 bases and J lost 5 bases. From germline, CDR1 is SGHVS and CDR2 FQNEAQ. CDR3 size: 14 residues. CDR3: CASSSGQGYHEQYF. The CDR3 DNA follows: TGTGCCAGCAGCTCCGGACAGGGTTACCACGAGCAGTACTTC. Supplemented by reference TRBV7-8 and TRBJ2-7, the full variable domain reads GAGVSQSPRYKVAKRGQDVALRCDPISGHVSLFWYQQALGQGPEFLTYFQNEAQLDKSGLPSDRFFAERPEGSVSTLKIQRTQQEDSAVYLCASSSGQGYHEQYFGPGTRLTVT.

This clonotype was recorded a few times. The genes are TRBV5-5 and TRBJ2-7, with D tentatively TRBD1 or TRBD2 (5 bases each). The CDR3 consists of 14 residues. V was clipped by 0 bases and J by 2 bases, with 9 bases between them. Germline V gene sequence: CDR1 SGHKS, CDR2 YYEKEE (reference sequence). CDR3: CASSLGQTTYEQYF. The CDR3 DNA follows: TGTGCCAGCAGCTTGGGACAGACTACCTACGAGCAGTACTTC. The whole variable domain, filled in from reference TRBV5-5 and TRBJ2-7, reads DAGVTQSPTHLIKTRGQQVTLRCSPISGHKSVSWYQQVLGQGPQFIFQYYEKEERGRGNFPDRFSARQFPNYSSELNVNALLLGDSALYLCASSLGQTTYEQYFGPGTRLTVT.